The T cell receptor (beta chain) under discussion was sequenced for a study of T cell changes during pregnancy in multiple sclerosis. The data were produced by immunoSEQ multiplex PCR, yet TCRdb's version contains in-frame clones alone and is incomplete. Here the sample spans 55,000 to 65,000 clones, roughly 94% being singletons. V was cut by 4 bases and J by 0 bases, with 10 bases left in between. The CDR3 runs to 14 residues. Germline-derived CDR1 and CDR2 are SEHNR and FQNEAQ (reference sequence). The sample was CD8+ T cells from peripheral blood mononuclear cells, taken in the third trimester of pregnancy. The chain combines TRBV7-9 with TRBJ2-7, with unresolved D. This receptor was obtained from a female donor with multiple sclerosis, enrolled in a pregnancy study. CDR3 coding DNA: TGTGCCAGCAGCTCCAGGTTGATCTCCTACGAGCAGTACTTC. Translation: CASSSRLISYEQYF.